The subject of this entry is one TCR beta chain. Antigen: not known. This entry is derived from a study of blood T cells in healthy people across ages. Study-wide results and caveats: PBMCs went unsorted, and a conclusive naive versus antigen-experienced comparison was therefore prevented.

The CDR3 runs 15 residues. The V and J ends lost 2 bases and 8 bases respectively, with 15 bases between them. CDR1 is MNHNY, CDR2 SVGAGI, per germline (reference sequence). A second about 7 to 12 cycle PCR used barcoded and J-beta primers. Through a template-switch adaptor with 12 random nucleotides, each cDNA molecule received a tag. CDR3-containing paired-end reads numbering at least 3 million came from each sample. TCRdb fed the 5' RACE reads into MiXCR, producing one record per CDR3 protein. The table includes about 780,000 distinct CDR3 sequences, around two thirds detected once. The source material was blood. J is TRBJ1-4 and V is TRBV6-6, with D perhaps matching TRBD1 (6 bases). This TCR derives from a man in his thirties or forties in good health. This CDR3 reads CASSYTIQGGEKLFF. The DNA of the CDR3 is TGTGCCAGCAGTTACACGATACAGGGAGGGGAAAAACTGTTTTTT.